This entry lists 8 T cell receptor beta chains sequenced from one sample in a study of blood T cells in healthy people across ages. A second PCR, run for roughly 7 to 12 cycles, used a sample-barcoded 5' primer plus a J-beta primer mix. TCRdb redid the calling of the 5' RACE reads with MiXCR, one entry per CDR3 protein. The sample carries 600,000 or so distinct CDR3 sequences, 47% recorded once. Material: blood. These receptors all come from an older man in good health.

This clonotype has a count of ten or more. This chain uses TRBV7-3 with TRBJ1-2; perhaps TRBD1 as D (6 bases). Germline lookup yields CDR1 SGHTA and CDR2 FQGTGA. CDR3 length equals 15 residues. Trimming pared 2 bases from V and 6 bases from J, leaving 16 bases between. The CDR3 spells CASSLFPTSGDGYTF. The CDR3, as DNA: TGTGCCAGCAGCTTATTCCCTACCTCAGGGGATGGCTACACCTTC.

V gene TRBV20-1 combines with J gene TRBJ1-4, with TRBD1 identical over 7 bases. V shed 0 bases and J 7 bases; nucleotides not matched to a gene: 8. The CDR3 totals 15 residues. Germline CDR1 and CDR2: DFQATT and SNEGSKA (reference sequence). CDR3: CSARDKQGVIEKLFF. The CDR3 bases are TGCAGTGCTAGAGACAAGCAGGGGGTTATTGAAAAACTGTTTTTT.

This sequence joins TRBV4-2 and TRBJ2-1; the D gene is possibly TRBD1 (6 bases). Between the trimmed V and J ends, which lost 1 base and 5 bases, there was a span of 21 bases. CDR3 size: 18 residues. Germline loops: CDR1 LGHNA, CDR2 YNFKEQ. CDR3 in amino acids: CASSQVGFRVAGDNEQFF. The CDR3 bases are TGTGCCAGCAGCCAAGTGGGGTTCCGGGTCGCAGGGGACAATGAGCAGTTCTTC.

The count of this clonotype is one. The chain links TRBV20-1 to TRBJ2-4; either TRBD1 or TRBD2 may supply D (5 bases each). The V gene's germline CDR1 is DFQATT and CDR2 SNEGSKA (reference sequence). The CDR3 covers 17 residues. Trimming pared 1 base from V and 7 bases from J, leaving 23 bases between. The CDR3 region is CSARAPSGPQTLNIQYF. Here the CDR3 DNA reads TGCAGTGCTAGAGCTCCTTCGGGACCCCAGACCCTCAACATTCAGTACTTC.

The J gene is TRBJ2-1, the V gene TRBV30; tentatively, D is TRBD1 or TRBD2 (7 bases each). The CDR3 is made up of 13 amino acids. Germline assignment: CDR1 GTSNPN and CDR2 SVGIG (reference sequence). V lost 3 bases, J lost 13 bases, and 19 bases lay in between. CDR3 protein: CAWRKTGWGGQFF. The CDR3 DNA is TGTGCCTGGAGAAAGACAGGGTGGGGGGGCCAGTTCTTC.

The chain carries TRBV7-2 and TRBJ1-2; D gene uncertain. V was pared by 5 bases and J by 4 bases, with 14 bases between. Germline CDR1 and CDR2: SGHTA and FQGNSA. This CDR3 comprises 14 residues. The CDR3 DNA is TGTGCCAGCAGCGGACGAGAAGCCGGCTATGGCTACACCTTC. It is translated as CASSGREAGYGYTF.

The CDR3 DNA reads as TGTGCCAGCAGTTCCCCGCGGATGTCGCAGTATTTT. It is translated as CASSSPRMSQYF. The V gene is TRBV28, the J gene TRBJ2-3, with no clear D. V was trimmed by 4 bases and J by 10 bases, leaving 12 bases between them. Germline V gene data show CDR1 as MDHEN and CDR2 as SYDVKM. CDR3 length: 12 residues. Full variable domain (missing parts from reference TRBV28 and TRBJ2-3): DVKVTQSSRYLVKRTGEKVFLECVQDMDHENMFWYRQDPGLGLRLIYFSYDVKMKEKGDIPEGYSVSREKKERFSLILESASTNQTSMYLCASSSPRMSQYFGPGTRLTVL.

Points on this clonotype: This sequence may be a read error, since a much larger clone differs from it by one base. The V and J genes are TRBV6-6 and TRBJ2-1; 10 nucleotides line up with TRBD1. Germline CDR1 reads MNHNY; CDR2 reads SVGAGI (reference sequence). This CDR3 comprises 14 residues. The ends lost 6 bases at V and 13 bases at J; junction bases unmatched: 12. CDR3 sequence (DNA): TGTGCCAGCAGGCCGGGACAGGGGCTGGAGACCCAGTTCTTC. Amino acids: CASRPGQGLETQFF.